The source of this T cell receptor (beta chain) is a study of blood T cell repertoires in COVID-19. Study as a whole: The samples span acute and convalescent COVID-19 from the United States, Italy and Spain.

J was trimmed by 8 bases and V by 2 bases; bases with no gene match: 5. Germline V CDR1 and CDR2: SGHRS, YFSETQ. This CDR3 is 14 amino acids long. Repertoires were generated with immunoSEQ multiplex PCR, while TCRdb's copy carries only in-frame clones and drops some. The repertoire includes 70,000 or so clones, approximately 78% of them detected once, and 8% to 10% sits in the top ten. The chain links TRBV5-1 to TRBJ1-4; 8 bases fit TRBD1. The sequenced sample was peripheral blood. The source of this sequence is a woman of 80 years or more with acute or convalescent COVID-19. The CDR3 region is CASSFGQGMEKLFF. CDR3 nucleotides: TGCGCCAGCAGCTTCGGACAGGGAATGGAAAAACTGTTTTTT.